The sequence of this T cell receptor beta chain was determined in a study of CD8+CD57+ T cells in acquired aplastic anemia (dated by TCRdb to 2016 to 2019). Concerning the study at large: On average, sorted CD4+ and CD8+ cells yielded 3.2 ug of extracted DNA, with a range of about 0.18 to 27.4 ug. CD8+CD57+ expansion was defined as a frequency above the mean frequency observed in healthy subjects.

About this clonotype: This receptor's antigen is unknown. Base qualities were left out, and no much larger clone turns up one base away.

The germline V gene (reference sequence) sets CDR1 to DFQATT and CDR2 to SNEGSKA. The CDR3 runs 16 residues from the cysteine to the phenylalanine. Just the 48-base CDR3 DNA is kept, in frame starting at base 1. V is cut by 2 bases and J by 5 bases, and the space between the germline ends is 16 bases. What the authors observed across the whole study: Patients and healthy controls showed no significant difference in CD8+ Simpson's diversity (P=0.060). Roughly 30 CD8+ CDR3 sequences were found to be shared between patients and controls, but these sequences appeared to be highly expressed in patients and within the immunodominant clones of the patients.

Genomic DNA was used as template for profiling of TCR beta VDJ combinations and CDR3 sequences. An Illumina HiSeq 2000 was used for TCR repertoire sequencing. As for the authors' bioinformatics: Repertoire assessment relied on Simpson's diversity index, CDR3 size and DJ length profiles, and TRBV/TRBJ rearrangement plots. The most abundant DNA sequence in the deep sequencing data was defined as the immunodominant clone. CDR3 amino acid sequences were checked for sharing between subjects and were compared against published repertoires and the VDJdb database. TCRdb redid the processing of the public reads, applying fastp at Q25 and MiXCR, and retained in-frame beta chains. Each entry merges the rows of one CDR3 protein and shows their most common DNA and genes. The V and J calls, along with clone size, are taken from TCRdb and not from the paper's own processing. This sample lists around 250,000 distinct CDR3 sequences; 82% were detected once. About 41% of the sample rests with the top ten.

Patients chosen for sequencing had shown expansion of CD8+CD57+ cells by flow cytometry. All patients had severe acquired aplastic anemia diagnosed by International Study of Aplastic Anemia and Agranulocytosis and Camitta criteria. No patient had received any therapy when blood was sampled. In this study, sorted CD4+ and CD8+ T cells from the blood of healthy subjects and of severe aplastic anemia patients had their TCR repertoires deep-sequenced. In the USA, patient enrollment took place under clinicaltrials.gov protocols 00001620, 01623167, 00001397, 00071045, 00081523 and 00961064. Ficoll-Paque density gradient centrifugation was used to isolate peripheral blood mononuclear cells. Before DNA was extracted, CD4+ and CD8+ T cells were sorted using either FACS or magnetic beads.

The sample was sorted CD4+, CD8+, or CD8+CD57+ T cells (not recorded which) from PBMCs. This TCR came from a human donor with aplastic anemia. The V and J genes are TRBV20-1 and TRBJ1-6, with a weak D call of TRBD1 (5 bases match). The CDR3 reads as follows: CSARQEAGGDNSPLHF. The DNA sequence is TGCAGTGCTAGACAGGAAGCGGGGGGTGATAATTCACCCCTCCACTTT.